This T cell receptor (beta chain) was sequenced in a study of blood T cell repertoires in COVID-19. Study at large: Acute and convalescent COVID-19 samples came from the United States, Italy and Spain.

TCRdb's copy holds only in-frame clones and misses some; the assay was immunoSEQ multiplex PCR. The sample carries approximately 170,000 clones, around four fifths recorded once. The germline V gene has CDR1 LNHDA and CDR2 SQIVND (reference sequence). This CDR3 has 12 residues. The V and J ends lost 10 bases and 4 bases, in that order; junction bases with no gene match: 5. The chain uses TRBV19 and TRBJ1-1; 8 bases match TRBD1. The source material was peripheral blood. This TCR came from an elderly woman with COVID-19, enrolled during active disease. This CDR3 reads CATKTGVTEAFF. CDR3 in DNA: TGTGCCACCAAGACAGGGGTCACTGAAGCTTTCTTT.